The 28 T cell receptor beta chains below all came from one sample that was sequenced in a study of blood T cell repertoires in COVID-19. Only in-frame clones appear in the TCRdb table, and some are missing; sequencing was by immunoSEQ multiplex PCR. The table has about 370,000 clones, roughly nine tenths seen once. Sequencing used PBMCs or T cells enriched from blood (not recorded which). The receptors derive from a man between 18 and 29 years old who had recovered from COVID-19.

This clone was counted a single time. The rearrangement joins TRBV7-3 to TRBJ2-1, with 9 bases aligning to TRBD2. The germline V gene has CDR1 SGHTA and CDR2 FQGTGA. V shed 1 base, J shed 7 bases, and the junction held 5 bases outside the gene matches. CDR3 length: 15 amino acids. The CDR3 nucleotides are TGTGCCAGCAGCTTAAGCCTAGCGGGATCAAATGAGCAGTTCTTC. Residues: CASSLSLAGSNEQFF.

The genes are TRBV27 and TRBJ1-2, with D possibly matching TRBD1 (5 bases). The ends were cut back, 2 bases at V and 4 bases at J, with 14 bases in the middle. CDR3 length equals 15 residues. Germline CDR1 MNHEY, CDR2 SMNVEV (reference sequence). Written as DNA, the CDR3 is TGTGCCAGCAGTTTAAGGGCAGGGTGGGGCTATGGCTACACCTTC. This gives the protein CASSLRAGWGYGYTF.

The V and J genes are TRBV7-2 and TRBJ1-3; TRBD1 matches at 8 bases. The V and J ends lost 7 bases and 1 base, in that order; junction bases with no gene match: 3. Germline V gene lookup returns CDR1 SGHTA and CDR2 FQGNSA. This CDR3 comprises 14 residues. Written as DNA, the CDR3 is TGTGCCAGCAACAGACAGGGGTCTGGAAACACCATATATTTT. Its translation: CASNRQGSGNTIYF.

This chain joins TRBV14 and TRBJ1-1, with no clear D. V was pared by 1 base and J by 4 bases, with 10 bases between. CDR3 size: 14 residues. Germline V lookup: CDR1 SGHDN, CDR2 FVKESK. The CDR3, as DNA: TGTGCCAGCAGCCAAGGGGCCAGCGGCACTGAAGCTTTCTTT. It translates to CASSQGASGTEAFF.

The chain employs TRBV4-1 and TRBJ1-2; D ambiguous. Germline loops: CDR1 MGHRA, CDR2 YSYEKL. This CDR3 spans 15 amino acids. V lost 0 bases and J lost 1, with 9 bases in between. CDR3 DNA: TGCGCCAGCAGCCAAGAGGCGGCGAATAACTATGGCTACACCTTC. Protein product: CASSQEAANNYGYTF.

For this clone: Mismatch with germline at one junction end may stem from a read error. The V and J genes are TRBV7-2 and TRBJ1-2; perhaps TRBD1 as D (6 bases). Germline values: CDR1 SGHTA, CDR2 FQGNSA. The CDR3 length is 14 residues. The CDR3 is CASSLGGFFDRTVF. The CDR3 coding sequence is TGTGCCAGCAGCTTAGGCGGATTTTTTGACAGGACGGTCTTC.

The V gene is TRBV10-3, the J gene TRBJ2-2; 8 positions agree with TRBD1. The CDR3 loop spans 14 amino acids. J was trimmed by 4 bases and V by 2 bases; bases with no gene match: 0. The V gene's germline CDR1 is ENHRY and CDR2 SYGVKD. The CDR3 coding sequence is TGTGCCATCAGTGAGGGACAGGGCACCGGGGAGCTGTTTTTT. It encodes CAISEGQGTGELFF.

The chain joins TRBV7-3 to TRBJ2-1; D gene ambiguous. This CDR3 is built from 13 residues. Trimming removed 1 base from V and 3 bases from J, with 4 bases in between. CDR1 is SGHTA and CDR2 is FQGTGA in the germline V gene. The CDR3 region has the DNA TGTGCCAGCAGCTTAAATAGCTACAATGAGCAGTTCTTC. It is translated as CASSLNSYNEQFF.

CDR3 amino acids: CASSDVGGSSYNEQFF. DNA for the CDR3: TGTGCCAGCAGTGATGTCGGCGGGAGCTCCTACAATGAGCAGTTCTTC. The chain carries TRBV25-1 and TRBJ2-1; 7 nucleotides line up with TRBD2. This CDR3 contains 16 residues. J lost 0 bases, V lost 3 bases, and 5 bases had no gene match. Germline V gene data show CDR1 as MGHDK and CDR2 as SYGVNS.

Concerning this clone: The sample holds other DNA sequences that translate to the same CDR3. The V gene is TRBV5-1, the J gene TRBJ1-4; 7 bases map to TRBD1. CDR3 size: 14 residues. V shed 4 bases, J shed 5 bases, and the junction held 5 bases outside the gene matches. CDR1 and CDR2 (germline): SGHRS, YFSETQ. The CDR3 coding sequence is TGCGCCAGCAGCCCGGGGACAGCCAATGAAAAACTGTTTTTT. Translation: CASSPGTANEKLFF.

The chain employs TRBV28 and TRBJ2-7; 7 bases fit TRBD1. The CDR3 consists of 15 residues. Per germline, CDR1 MDHEN and CDR2 SYDVKM. V lost 6 bases, J lost 6 bases, and 14 bases stayed unmatched. CDR3 coding DNA: TGTGCCAGCAGGGGCCTCCTGACAGGGAGAGGCGAGCAGTACTTC. Translation gives CASRGLLTGRGEQYF.

The chain has TRBV7-9 and TRBJ2-1, with 11 bases aligning to TRBD2. J lost 8 bases, V lost 5 bases, and 11 bases had no gene match. Germline V lookup: CDR1 SEHNR, CDR2 FQNEAQ (reference sequence). The CDR3 has 16 residues. The CDR3 spells CASSPLSTSGSYEQFF. The CDR3 DNA is TGTGCCAGCAGCCCCCTCAGTACTAGCGGGAGCTATGAGCAGTTCTTC.

The gene calls are TRBV24-1 and TRBJ1-5, with a weak D call TRBD1 (6 bases). Germline lookup yields CDR1 KGHDR and CDR2 SFDVKD. V was clipped by 4 bases and J by 4 bases, with 10 bases between them. CDR3 length: 14 residues. The CDR3 region has the DNA TGTGCCACCAGTGAAGGACAGCGTAATCAGCCCCAGCATTTT. This codes for CATSEGQRNQPQHF.

The V and J genes are TRBV19 and TRBJ2-7; TRBD2 matches at 15 bases. CDR3 length equals 16 residues. Unmatched junction bases numbered 7, after V lost 4 bases and J lost 6 bases. Germline V gene data show CDR1 as LNHDA and CDR2 as SQIVND (reference sequence). The CDR3 DNA is TGTGCCAGTAGTACCCAAGGGGGACTAGCGGGAGGCGAGCAGTACTTC. Protein: CASSTQGGLAGGEQYF.

The gene calls are TRBV19 and TRBJ1-2; 7 nucleotides agree with TRBD1. The CDR3 loop spans 14 amino acids. Germline loops: CDR1 LNHDA, CDR2 SQIVND (reference sequence). Losses at the gene ends were 7 bases for V and 2 bases for J; bases not matched to a gene: 7. Here the CDR3 DNA reads TGTGCCAGTACCCCGGACAGGAGAAACTATGGCTACACCTTC. As protein: CASTPDRRNYGYTF.

The gene calls are TRBV9 and TRBJ2-7; 12 bases align to TRBD2. This CDR3 has 14 residues. Unmatched junction bases numbered 3, after V lost 4 bases and J lost 4 bases. Germline CDR1 is SGDLS and CDR2 is YYNGEE. This chain's CDR3 is CASSPGTSGYEQYF. The CDR3 DNA reads TGTGCCAGCAGCCCCGGGACTAGCGGGTACGAGCAGTACTTC.

The chain is built from TRBV7-2 and TRBJ2-5, with TRBD2 matching over 13 bases. Germline trimming cut 1 base from V and 5 bases from J; bases unmatched to any gene: 13. Germline V gene lookup returns CDR1 SGHTA and CDR2 FQGNSA. This CDR3 has 19 amino acids. The CDR3 DNA sequence: TGTGCCAGCAGCTTAGTCAGGACTAGCGGGAGTTTTCGGCGGGAGACCCAGTACTTC. This codes for CASSLVRTSGSFRRETQYF.

The chain links TRBV5-1 to TRBJ2-7; 7 bases align to TRBD1. CDR1 and CDR2 from the germline V gene are SGHRS and YFSETQ. The CDR3 extends over 14 amino acids. The junction had 4 bases not matched to a gene; V was cut back by 1 base and J by 3 bases. CDR3 coding DNA: TGCGCCAGCAGCTTGTGGACAGGAATCTACGAGCAGTACTTC. As protein: CASSLWTGIYEQYF.

With respect to this clone: Other DNA sequences in this sample translate to the same CDR3. This chain uses TRBV18 with TRBJ1-5; D is perhaps TRBD1 (5 bases). The CDR3 contains 15 residues. The germline gives CDR1 KGHSH, CDR2 LQKENI. Trimming cost V 1 base and J 1 base, with 8 bases left between them. This CDR3 reads CASSPQGASNQPQHF. The CDR3 DNA sequence: TGTGCCAGCTCACCACAAGGGGCGAGCAATCAGCCCCAGCATTTT.

CDR3 DNA: TGTGCCAGTAATTCTGGGGCTAGCGGGGAGTCAGAGCAGTTCTTC. Amino acids: CASNSGASGESEQFF. This chain joins TRBV19 and TRBJ2-1; 9 bases agree with TRBD2. Looked up from germline, CDR1 is LNHDA and CDR2 is SQIVND (reference sequence). V trimming: 7 bases; J trimming: 10 bases; junction bases outside the gene matches: 14. The CDR3 extends over 15 amino acids. The entire variable domain, with the rest obtained from reference TRBV19 and TRBJ2-1, is as follows: DGGITQSPKYLFRKEGQNVTLSCEQNLNHDAMYWYRQDPGQGLRLIYYSQIVNDFQKGDIAEGYSVSREKKESFPLTVTSAQKNPTAFYLCASNSGASGESEQFFGPGTRLTVL.

The chain couples TRBV11-3 to TRBJ2-5; the match to TRBD2 covers 11 bases. Germline V gene data show CDR1 as SGHNT and CDR2 as YENEEA. V lost 1 base to trimming and J lost 5 bases; unmatched junction nucleotides: 9. The CDR3 spans 17 residues. The CDR3 spells CASSLGLAGGLEETQYF. CDR3 DNA: TGTGCCAGCAGCTTAGGGCTAGCGGGAGGACTAGAGGAGACCCAGTACTTC.

The chain has TRBV15 and TRBJ2-5; 9 nucleotides agree with TRBD1. CDR1 and CDR2 (germline): LNHNV, YYDKDF (reference sequence). V was clipped by 3 bases and J by 2 bases; unmatched bases: 4. The CDR3 runs to 15 residues. The CDR3 nucleotides are TGTGCCACCAGCAGGGACAGGGGCCCTCAAGAGACCCAGTACTTC. Residues: CATSRDRGPQETQYF.

The chain has TRBV5-1 and TRBJ2-1; TRBD2 agrees at 13 bases. Trimming cost V 0 bases and J 7 bases; bases outside gene matches: 4. The CDR3 is 16 amino acids. Germline values: CDR1 SGHRS, CDR2 YFSETQ. The CDR3 region is CASSLELAGGGNEQFF. The CDR3, as DNA: TGCGCCAGCAGCTTGGAACTAGCGGGAGGGGGGAATGAGCAGTTCTTC.

In regard to this clone: The same CDR3 also results from other DNA sequences found in this sample. This chain connects TRBV5-1 to TRBJ1-1; TRBD1 might be the D (5 bases). Deletions cut 0 bases from V and 1 base from J, with 10 bases between. From germline, CDR1 is SGHRS and CDR2 YFSETQ. CDR3 length: 15 amino acids. CDR3 region: CASSLEGRGNTEAFF. CDR3 in DNA: TGCGCCAGCAGCTTGGAGGGGAGGGGGAACACTGAAGCTTTCTTT.

The chain employs TRBV20-1 and TRBJ1-3, with D perhaps matching TRBD1 (6 bases). The CDR3 sequence is 15 residues long. Trimming cost V 3 bases and J 1 base, with 13 bases left between them. Germline CDR1 reads DFQATT; CDR2 reads SNEGSKA (reference sequence). This chain's CDR3 is CSASGGQGSGNTIYF. The CDR3 bases are TGCAGTGCTAGTGGGGGGCAGGGGTCTGGAAACACCATATATTTT.

The chain links TRBV6-5 to TRBJ2-1, with D possibly matching TRBD2 (6 bases). The germline V gene encodes CDR1 MNHEY and CDR2 SVGAGI. The CDR3 covers 15 residues. The ends were cut back, 6 bases at V and 0 bases at J, with 12 bases in the middle. This CDR3 is CASSREASSYNEQFF. The CDR3 bases are TGTGCCAGCAGCAGGGAGGCTAGCTCCTACAATGAGCAGTTCTTC.

V is TRBV7-3 and J is TRBJ2-3, with TRBD1 identical over 11 bases. The germline CDR1 and CDR2 sequences are SGHTA and FQGTGA. J gave up 5 bases and V 0 bases, and 7 bases lay outside the gene matches. CDR3 length: 17 residues. CDR3 region: CASSLTGQGVGVDTQYF. The CDR3 coding sequence is TGTGCCAGCAGCTTAACGGGACAGGGGGTAGGGGTAGATACGCAGTATTTT.

The chain combines TRBV6-2 or TRBV6-3 with TRBJ2-3; TRBD2 matches 8 bases. From germline, CDR1 is MNHEY and CDR2 SVGEGT. After removal of 5 bases from V and 0 bases from J, the junction contained 13 bases not matched to a gene. CDR3 length equals 18 residues. Written as DNA, the CDR3 is TGTGCCAGCAGTAAAGGGAGAGCGGGAGTTTCTAGCACAGATACGCAGTATTTT. It is translated as CASSKGRAGVSSTDTQYF.